A selection of T cell receptor beta chains follows, all from one sample in a study of T-cell reconstitution after alpha-beta-depleted transplantation in children. TCRdb processed the PCR reads anew with MiXCR; each CDR3 protein has one entry. The sample contains roughly 500,000 distinct CDR3 sequences, approximately 32% of which appear only once. The source material was PBMCs from the stem cell graft donor, sampled from the stem cell graft. These receptors were obtained from a human donor who donated a stem cell graft to a child with aplastic anemia. CDR3s include the opening cysteine and the closing phenylalanine or tryptophan. Fields, in order: clone size, D gene, J gene, V gene, CDR3 DNA, CDR3 protein. The D gene is left open where the match is weak. Not all rows give a size; the values are once, few, many and, for expanded clones, a class.

abundance: -; d_gene: -; j_gene: TRBJ1-5; v_gene: TRBV7-2; CDR3nt: TGTGCCAGCAGCCCAGGGACGGGGTGGAGCAATCAGCCCCAGCATTTT; CDR3aa: CASSPGTGWSNQPQHF
abundance: -; d_gene: -; j_gene: TRBJ1-1; v_gene: TRBV6-2/TRBV6-3; CDR3nt: TGTGCCAGCAGTTACTCGAGTAAGGTCTCAGTAAGCACTGAAGCTTTCTTT; CDR3aa: CASSYSSKVSVSTEAFF
abundance: many; d_gene: -; j_gene: TRBJ1-5; v_gene: TRBV10-3; CDR3nt: TGTGCCATCAGTGGGGCGTCTCAAGATCAGCCCCAGCATTTT; CDR3aa: CAISGASQDQPQHF
abundance: few; d_gene: TRBD1; j_gene: TRBJ1-1; v_gene: TRBV29-1; CDR3nt: TGCAGCGCCACCACAGGGGCCACTGAAGCTTTCTTT; CDR3aa: CSATTGATEAFF
abundance: -; d_gene: TRBD1; j_gene: TRBJ1-1; v_gene: TRBV30; CDR3nt: TGTGCCTGGACCCCGGACAGGGGAGGAACTGAAGCTTTCTTT; CDR3aa: CAWTPDRGGTEAFF
abundance: -; d_gene: -; j_gene: TRBJ2-7; v_gene: TRBV5-1; CDR3nt: TGCGCCAGCGCGGCGGCGCCCCCCTACGAGCAGTACTTC; CDR3aa: CASAAAPPYEQYF
abundance: -; d_gene: -; j_gene: TRBJ1-3; v_gene: TRBV5-4; CDR3nt: TGTGCCAGCAGCTTGGAGGCAGGGTCAGCTGGAAACACCATATATTTT; CDR3aa: CASSLEAGSAGNTIYF
abundance: few; d_gene: TRBD1; j_gene: TRBJ2-1; v_gene: TRBV7-2; CDR3nt: TGTGCCAGCAGCACCACAGGGGGCGGGTCGTGGAATGAGCAGTTCTTC; CDR3aa: CASSTTGGGSWNEQFF
abundance: -; d_gene: -; j_gene: TRBJ2-3; v_gene: TRBV7-2; CDR3nt: TGTGCCAGCAGCCGAACGTATGTCGGACGCACAGATACGCAGTATTTT; CDR3aa: CASSRTYVGRTDTQYF
abundance: -; d_gene: -; j_gene: TRBJ1-5; v_gene: TRBV20-1; CDR3nt: TGCAGTGCGCGTGAGGGCGGACAGCCCCAGCATTTT; CDR3aa: CSAREGGQPQHF
abundance: -; d_gene: -; j_gene: TRBJ2-2; v_gene: TRBV7-3; CDR3nt: TGTGCCAGCAGCCCCGGGCGGACCACCGGGGAGCTGTTTTTT; CDR3aa: CASSPGRTTGELFF
abundance: few; d_gene: -; j_gene: TRBJ1-1; v_gene: TRBV10-2; CDR3nt: TGCGCCAGCAGTGAGATTAGGCGGGAGAACACTGAAGCTTTCTTT; CDR3aa: CASSEIRRENTEAFF
abundance: few; d_gene: -; j_gene: TRBJ2-1; v_gene: TRBV6-1; CDR3nt: TGTGCCAGCCGACTTTCCTCCTACAATGAGCAGTTCTTC; CDR3aa: CASRLSSYNEQFF
abundance: few; d_gene: -; j_gene: TRBJ1-1; v_gene: TRBV5-1; CDR3nt: TGCGCCAGCAGCCTCATACGGGAGGCTGAAGCTTTCTTT; CDR3aa: CASSLIREAEAFF
abundance: -; d_gene: -; j_gene: TRBJ2-7; v_gene: TRBV27; CDR3nt: TGTGCCAGCAGTTTAGCGGGACTTTTTAACGAGCAGTACTTC; CDR3aa: CASSLAGLFNEQYF
abundance: -; d_gene: -; j_gene: TRBJ2-6; v_gene: TRBV6-1; CDR3nt: TGTGCCAGCAGTGAATATCTCTCTGGGGCCAACGTCCTGACTTTC; CDR3aa: CASSEYLSGANVLTF
abundance: few; d_gene: -; j_gene: TRBJ2-5; v_gene: TRBV27; CDR3nt: TGTGCCAGCAGTTTAAGGACAGGGCGGGAGGAGACCCAGTACTTC; CDR3aa: CASSLRTGREETQYF
abundance: -; d_gene: -; j_gene: TRBJ1-1; v_gene: TRBV7-9; CDR3nt: TGTGCCAGCAGCTTACAGACTGCCCCCCAGTCCGAAGCTTTCTTT; CDR3aa: CASSLQTAPQSEAFF
abundance: -; d_gene: -; j_gene: TRBJ1-4; v_gene: TRBV18; CDR3nt: TGTGCCAGCTCACCACGCTCAGGAGTGAATGAAAAACTGTTTTTT; CDR3aa: CASSPRSGVNEKLFF
abundance: -; d_gene: TRBD1; j_gene: TRBJ1-5; v_gene: TRBV7-2; CDR3nt: TGTGCCAGCAGCGAAACAGGGGATAGCAATCAGCCCCAGCATTTT; CDR3aa: CASSETGDSNQPQHF
abundance: few; d_gene: TRBD2; j_gene: TRBJ2-7; v_gene: TRBV7-9; CDR3nt: TGTGCCAGCTCCCCAACGACTAGCGGCACCTACGAGCAGTACTTC; CDR3aa: CASSPTTSGTYEQYF
abundance: few; d_gene: -; j_gene: TRBJ2-7; v_gene: TRBV23-1; CDR3nt: TGCGCCAGCAGTCAATCGGGGGAGCAGTACTTC; CDR3aa: CASSQSGEQYF
abundance: few; d_gene: TRBD1; j_gene: TRBJ2-1; v_gene: TRBV28; CDR3nt: TGTGCCAGCAGTTCTCAGGGGACAGGGGGCAATGAGCAGTTCTTC; CDR3aa: CASSSQGTGGNEQFF
abundance: few; d_gene: -; j_gene: TRBJ2-3; v_gene: TRBV29-1; CDR3nt: TGCAGCGTTGATGGAGGTGGCACAGATACGCAGTATTTT; CDR3aa: CSVDGGGTDTQYF
abundance: few; d_gene: -; j_gene: TRBJ1-2; v_gene: TRBV6-2/TRBV6-3; CDR3nt: TGTGCCAGCAGTTACATGCCTAACTATGGCTACACCTTC; CDR3aa: CASSYMPNYGYTF
abundance: few; d_gene: -; j_gene: TRBJ1-3; v_gene: TRBV4-2; CDR3nt: TGTGCCAGCAGCCAAGAAACAGGGAAGGGAAACACCATATATTTT; CDR3aa: CASSQETGKGNTIYF
abundance: few; d_gene: TRBD2; j_gene: TRBJ2-5; v_gene: TRBV29-1; CDR3nt: TGCAGCGTTGAAGTAGCGGGAGGGAGGTTCGCAGAGACCCAGTACTTC; CDR3aa: CSVEVAGGRFAETQYF
abundance: -; d_gene: -; j_gene: TRBJ1-1; v_gene: TRBV13; CDR3nt: TGTGCCAGCAGCTTTACAGGGAGTTGGGAGGACACTGAAGCTTTCTTT; CDR3aa: CASSFTGSWEDTEAFF
abundance: -; d_gene: -; j_gene: TRBJ2-2; v_gene: TRBV4-2; CDR3nt: TGTGCCAGCAGCCAAGATGTCAGGGGTGATGTTACCGGGGAGCTGTTTTTT; CDR3aa: CASSQDVRGDVTGELFF
abundance: -; d_gene: TRBD2; j_gene: TRBJ2-1; v_gene: TRBV7-2; CDR3nt: TGTGCCAGCAGCTACCGAGGGACTAGCGGGAGCAATGAGCAGTTCTTC; CDR3aa: CASSYRGTSGSNEQFF
abundance: few; d_gene: TRBD1; j_gene: TRBJ2-7; v_gene: TRBV27; CDR3nt: TGTGCCAGCAGGGGGACAGCCTCGAGCTCCTACGAGCAGTACTTC; CDR3aa: CASRGTASSSYEQYF
abundance: few; d_gene: -; j_gene: TRBJ1-1; v_gene: TRBV5-6; CDR3nt: TGTGCCAGCAGCCTACCACGGGAGACCTTGAACACTGAAGCTTTCTTT; CDR3aa: CASSLPRETLNTEAFF
abundance: few; d_gene: TRBD2; j_gene: TRBJ2-1; v_gene: TRBV5-4; CDR3nt: TGTGCCAGCAGCTTCAGAGCGGGAGTTGGAAATGAGCAGTTCTTC; CDR3aa: CASSFRAGVGNEQFF
abundance: few; d_gene: TRBD1; j_gene: TRBJ2-3; v_gene: TRBV7-9; CDR3nt: TGTGCCAGCAGGTCGACAGGGCGTACGCAGTATTTT; CDR3aa: CASRSTGRTQYF
abundance: -; d_gene: -; j_gene: TRBJ1-4; v_gene: TRBV7-2; CDR3nt: TGTGCCAGCAGCTCCTGGGGGGAAAAACTGTTTTTT; CDR3aa: CASSSWGEKLFF
abundance: -; d_gene: TRBD1; j_gene: TRBJ1-3; v_gene: TRBV6-1; CDR3nt: TGTGCCAGCAGGGAAGGGGGCGGAAACACCATATATTTT; CDR3aa: CASREGGGNTIYF
abundance: once; d_gene: TRBD1; j_gene: TRBJ2-5; v_gene: TRBV7-9; CDR3nt: TGTGCCAGCAGCTTATGGACAGGGTACCAAGAGACCCAGTACTTC; CDR3aa: CASSLWTGYQETQYF
abundance: -; d_gene: -; j_gene: TRBJ1-4; v_gene: TRBV7-2; CDR3nt: TGTGCCAGCAGAGGACAGCAGAATGAAAAACTGTTTTTT; CDR3aa: CASRGQQNEKLFF
abundance: few; d_gene: TRBD2; j_gene: TRBJ2-7; v_gene: TRBV20-1; CDR3nt: TGCAGTGCTAGACTAGCGGCAATATCCTACGAGCAGTACTTC; CDR3aa: CSARLAAISYEQYF
abundance: few; d_gene: -; j_gene: TRBJ2-7; v_gene: TRBV27; CDR3nt: TGTGCCAGCAGTTTATCCGGGCCCCCGGGGTCCGAGCAGTACTTC; CDR3aa: CASSLSGPPGSEQYF
abundance: few; d_gene: TRBD1; j_gene: TRBJ1-1; v_gene: TRBV9; CDR3nt: TGTGCCAGCAGCGGGGGGGGACAGCTCCAATATAACACTGAAGCTTTCTTT; CDR3aa: CASSGGGQLQYNTEAFF